The 20 T cell receptor beta chains reported below all come from one sample, sequenced in a study of cytomegalovirus exposure and HLA in healthy donors. Method: immunoSEQ multiplex PCR; TCRdb's copy keeps in-frame clones and lacks some. The sample has about 120,000 clones, 89% seen once. The sequencing input was PBMCs. The receptors were gathered from a woman younger than 35 in good health and CMV-seronegative.

V is TRBV4-1 and J is TRBJ1-1, with 7 bases identical to TRBD1. The CDR3 has 21 amino acids. Looked up from germline, CDR1 is MGHRA and CDR2 is YSYEKL. Trimming at V came to 4 bases and at J to 1 base, leaving 24 bases not matched to a gene. The CDR3 DNA reads as TGCGCCAGCAGCCGTGGCCCCCGAACAGGGGACCCGAGGGGGGAGAACACTGAAGCTTTCTTT. This translates into CASSRGPRTGDPRGENTEAFF.

The chain couples TRBV7-9 to TRBJ1-2; D is uncertain. This CDR3 has 15 residues. Looked up from germline, CDR1 is SEHNR and CDR2 is FQNEAQ (reference sequence). Trimming removed 6 bases at V and 4 bases at J, with 18 bases between. The CDR3 DNA is TGTGCCAGCAGTCCCGCGGGCGGACCCGGCTATGGCTACACCTTC. Amino acid sequence: CASSPAGGPGYGYTF.

The genes are TRBV7-9 and TRBJ1-1; no firm D call. This CDR3 region has 16 residues. From germline, CDR1 is SEHNR and CDR2 FQNEAQ (reference sequence). V dropped 0 bases and J dropped 3 bases, with 14 bases sitting between them. The CDR3 DNA follows: TGTGCCAGCAGCTTAGCGAGGTGGAGATTGGACACTGAAGCTTTCTTT. Amino acid sequence: CASSLARWRLDTEAFF.

The rearrangement links TRBV5-6 to TRBJ2-5, with D unresolved. Trimming took off 0 bases at V and 3 bases at J, with 6 bases between the two ends. The CDR3 covers 13 residues. CDR1 is SGHDT and CDR2 is YYEEEE in the germline V gene. DNA for the CDR3: TGTGCCAGCAGCTTGGTGAGCAAAGAGACCCAGTACTTC. It encodes CASSLVSKETQYF.

Written as DNA, the CDR3 is TGTGCCAGCAGCTTAAGGGGGGGACATAATTCACCCCTCCACTTT. It translates to CASSLRGGHNSPLHF. The V and J genes are TRBV7-9 and TRBJ1-6, with D perhaps TRBD1 (6 bases). V lost 2 bases to trimming and J lost 5 bases, with 10 bases between them. CDR3 size: 15 residues. CDR1 is SEHNR and CDR2 is FQNEAQ in the germline V gene (reference sequence).

This chain uses TRBV2 with TRBJ2-5; TRBD2 agrees at 9 bases. Per the germline V gene, CDR1 is SNHLY and CDR2 is FYNNEI. This CDR3 is built from 15 residues. J was trimmed by 4 bases and V by 10 bases; bases with no gene match: 13. This CDR3 reads CAKASAAGGRETQYF. Written as DNA, the CDR3 is TGTGCCAAGGCGAGTGCGGCGGGGGGGCGAGAGACCCAGTACTTC.

The V call is TRBV13, the J call TRBJ1-6; D is perhaps TRBD1 (5 bases). V lost 7 bases to trimming and J lost 9 bases, with 16 bases between them. CDR3 length equals 14 residues. Germline CDR1 is PRHDT and CDR2 is FYEKMQ (reference sequence). This CDR3 reads CASKPRGVRSPLHF. In DNA, the CDR3 is TGTGCCAGCAAACCCCGGGGGGTCCGTTCACCCCTCCACTTT.

The chain carries TRBV6-1 and TRBJ1-1; D is unclear. Trimming took off 6 bases at V and 2 bases at J, with 7 bases between the two ends. CDR1 is MNHNS and CDR2 is SASEGT in the germline V gene. CDR3 length equals 12 residues. CDR3 residues: CASRGANTEAFF. The CDR3 DNA is TGTGCCAGCAGGGGAGCCAACACTGAAGCTTTCTTT.

With regard to this clone: The junction and the germline gene differ at one end; a read error may be behind it. The chain links TRBV4-2 to TRBJ2-3; 15 positions match TRBD2. CDR3 size: 15 residues. The germline V gene encodes CDR1 LGHNA and CDR2 YNFKEQ. The CDR3 nucleotides are TGTGCCAGCAGTCAAGGACTAGCGGGGGGGGATACGCAGTATTTT. Translated: CASSQGLAGGDTQYF.

This chain joins TRBV19 and TRBJ2-2; 9 nucleotides agree with TRBD1. This CDR3 has 14 residues. Trimming removed 9 bases from V and 4 bases from J; junction bases left unmatched: 6. Germline V lookup: CDR1 LNHDA, CDR2 SQIVND (reference sequence). The CDR3 sequence is CASQDRGPTGELFF. The DNA for the CDR3 is TGTGCCAGCCAGGACAGGGGCCCCACCGGGGAGCTGTTTTTT.

Here the CDR3 reads CASSYGGQGNTEAFF. CDR3 bases: TGTGCCAGCAGTTACGGGGGACAGGGGAACACTGAAGCTTTCTTT. The chain links TRBV6-5 to TRBJ1-1; 9 nucleotides match TRBD1. The CDR3 totals 15 residues. The V segment lost 2 bases and the J segment 1 base; nucleotides outside the gene matches: 2. Germline loops: CDR1 MNHEY, CDR2 SVGAGI.

The chain employs TRBV7-6 and TRBJ2-3; TRBD2 matches at 11 bases. CDR1 is SGHVS, CDR2 FNYEAQ, per germline. With 7 bases clipped from V and 4 bases from J, the junction kept 1 base outside the gene matches. The CDR3 is 13 residues long. CDR3 region: CASKLAGADTQYF. The CDR3 DNA sequence: TGTGCCAGCAAACTAGCGGGGGCAGATACGCAGTATTTT. The entire variable domain, with the rest obtained from reference TRBV7-6 and TRBJ2-3, is as follows: GAGVSQSPRYKVTKRGQDVALRCDPISGHVSLYWYRQALGQGPEFLTYFNYEAQQDKSGLPNDRFSAERPEGSISTLTIQRTEQRDSAMYRCASKLAGADTQYFGPGTRLTVL.

The chain recombines TRBV5-1 with TRBJ2-6; the D is unclear. CDR3 length equals 15 residues. V lost 1 base to trimming and J lost 0 bases, with 5 bases between them. The germline V gene has CDR1 SGHRS and CDR2 YFSETQ. CDR3 coding DNA: TGCGCCAGCAGCTTGCGGAGCTCTGGGGCCAACGTCCTGACTTTC. It yields the protein CASSLRSSGANVLTF.

The chain recombines TRBV21-1 with TRBJ2-3; the table's D call of TRBD2 was not tested on the DNA. TRBV21-1 constitutes a pseudogene. This CDR3 spans 12 amino acids. CDR3 sequence: CASSKARDTQYF. CDR3 in DNA: TGTGCCAGCAGCAAAGCGCGAGATACGCAGTATTTT.

In DNA, the CDR3 is TGCGCCAGCAGCCCTGGACAGATGAACACTGAAGCTTTCTTT. As protein: CASSPGQMNTEAFF. V is TRBV5-1 and J is TRBJ1-1; the D gene is possibly TRBD1 (6 bases). Deletions cut 4 bases from V and 0 bases from J, with 10 bases between. Per germline, CDR1 SGHRS and CDR2 YFSETQ. CDR3 size: 14 residues.

J is TRBJ2-7 and V is TRBV13; D perhaps matches TRBD2 (6 bases). The length of the CDR3 is 12 residues. Trimming removed 4 bases at V and 13 bases at J, with 17 bases between. Germline CDR1 and CDR2: PRHDT and FYEKMQ (reference sequence). Here the CDR3 DNA reads TGTGCCAGCAGCTGGGGACTGTCGAAGGGATACTTC. This translates into CASSWGLSKGYF.

The chain is built from TRBV27 and TRBJ2-2, with TRBD1 matching 9 bases. J gave up 6 bases and V 1 base, and 6 bases lay outside the gene matches. Germline-derived CDR1 and CDR2 are MNHEY and SMNVEV (reference sequence). CDR3 length: 16 residues. CDR3 in amino acids: CASSLLGTGSSGELFF. CDR3 in DNA: TGTGCCAGCAGTTTATTGGGGACAGGGAGCTCCGGGGAGCTGTTTTTT.

V gene TRBV6-1 combines with J gene TRBJ2-7, with D hard to call. The CDR3 sequence is 13 residues long. CDR1 and CDR2 from the germline V gene are MNHNS and SASEGT. V was trimmed by 10 bases and J by 0 bases, leaving 13 bases between them. This CDR3 reads CATRSASSYEQYF. Here the CDR3 DNA reads TGTGCCACCAGATCAGCGAGCTCCTACGAGCAGTACTTC.

CDR3 loop: CASSRPGQGYEQYF. CDR3 DNA: TGTGCCAGCAGCAGACCGGGACAGGGCTACGAGCAGTACTTC. The V call is TRBV27, the J call TRBJ2-7; 9 bases are a match to TRBD1. This CDR3 has 14 amino acids. Losses at the gene ends were 6 bases for V and 3 bases for J; bases not matched to a gene: 6. The germline CDR1 and CDR2 sequences are MNHEY and SMNVEV (reference sequence).

The chain is built from TRBV5-4 and TRBJ1-2; 7 bases map to TRBD1. The CDR3 length is 14 residues. V shed 4 bases, J shed 4 bases, and the junction held 7 bases outside the gene matches. Germline V CDR1 and CDR2: SGHNT, YYREEE (reference sequence). CDR3 DNA: TGTGCCAGCAGCCCCAGACAGGGATTCTATGGCTACACCTTC. It encodes CASSPRQGFYGYTF.